Each of the 8 T cell receptor beta chains below was sequenced from the same sample in a study of blood T cell repertoires in COVID-19. The repertoire was sequenced with immunoSEQ multiplex PCR; TCRdb's copy has only in-frame clones and lacks some. This sample has hundreds of thousands of clones, with approximately 85% found just once. Sequenced: PBMCs or T cells enriched from blood (not recorded which). The receptors shown here come from a woman aged 45-60 years with acute COVID-19.

The chain combines TRBV6-2 or TRBV6-3 with TRBJ1-4, with 8 bases fitting TRBD1. Germline V gene data show CDR1 as MNHEY and CDR2 as SVGEGT. V was clipped by 0 bases and J by 6 bases; unmatched bases: 9. There are 17 residues in the CDR3. The CDR3 DNA reads TGTGCCAGCAGTTACTCTCCAGGACAGGGATTGGATGAAAAACTGTTTTTT. It specifies CASSYSPGQGLDEKLFF.

This clone turned up a few times. The V and J genes are TRBV6-2 or TRBV6-3 and TRBJ2-7; tentatively, D is TRBD2 (5 bases). Germline CDR1 and CDR2: MNHEY and SVGEGT. V was pared by 6 bases and J by 1 base, with 10 bases between. This CDR3 spans 13 amino acids. CDR3 sequence (DNA): TGTGCCAGCAGCCCCCGGACTTCCTACGAGCAGTACTTC. Its protein is CASSPRTSYEQYF.

V is TRBV10-3 and J is TRBJ1-6; D is unclear. With 4 bases removed from V and 6 bases from J, the gap between germline ends came to 16 bases. Germline CDR1 ENHRY, CDR2 SYGVKD. CDR3 size: 16 residues. CDR3 nucleotides: TGTGCCATCAGTGCTAACGTCGCCTTCCTTAATTCACCCCTCCACTTT. It specifies CAISANVAFLNSPLHF.

This clone has a single count. The chain links TRBV19 to TRBJ1-2, with 7 nucleotides matching TRBD1. Per germline, CDR1 LNHDA and CDR2 SQIVND (reference sequence). V lost 5 bases and J lost 4; bases outside the gene matches: 7. CDR3 length: 14 residues. CDR3 DNA sequence: TGTGCCAGTAGTGGCCAAGGGGGCAGCTATGGCTACACCTTC. It specifies CASSGQGGSYGYTF. Supplemented by reference TRBV19 and TRBJ1-2, the full variable domain reads DGGITQSPKYLFRKEGQNVTLSCEQNLNHDAMYWYRQDPGQGLRLIYYSQIVNDFQKGDIAEGYSVSREKKESFPLTVTSAQKNPTAFYLCASSGQGGSYGYTFGSGTRLTVV.

This chain links TRBV19 with TRBJ1-2, with D perhaps TRBD1 (5 bases). Germline CDR1 LNHDA, CDR2 SQIVND (reference sequence). The CDR3 is 13 amino acids. Trimming left V 7 bases short and J 5 bases short, with 14 bases between. The CDR3 DNA sequence: TGTGCCAGTACCGAGGACAAGTCATATGGCTACACCTTC. Amino acid sequence: CASTEDKSYGYTF.

The V call is TRBV4-3, the J call TRBJ2-5; 13 positions agree with TRBD2. The germline gives CDR1 LGHNA, CDR2 YSLEER. This CDR3 comprises 15 residues. V trimming: 1 base; J trimming: 4 bases; junction bases outside the gene matches: 0. In DNA, the CDR3 is TGCGCCAGCAGCCAAGGACTAGCGGGGGGAGAGACCCAGTACTTC. This gives the protein CASSQGLAGGETQYF.

This chain joins TRBV28 and TRBJ2-3, with 9 bases identical to TRBD2. The CDR3 contains 15 residues. Losses at the gene ends were 8 bases for V and 3 bases for J; bases not matched to a gene: 9. CDR1 and CDR2 (germline): MDHEN, SYDVKM. CDR3 sequence (DNA): TGTGCCAGCTATGGCGGGGGGGCGGGGACAGATACGCAGTATTTT. As protein: CASYGGGAGTDTQYF.

The V call is TRBV27, the J call TRBJ1-1; TRBD1 aligns across 8 bases. V lost 6 bases to trimming and J lost 4 bases; unmatched junction nucleotides: 7. Per the germline V gene, CDR1 is MNHEY and CDR2 is SMNVEV (reference sequence). This CDR3 contains 14 residues. CDR3 in DNA: TGTGCCAGCAGCCCACAGGGGGTTGGCACTGAAGCTTTCTTT. Protein sequence: CASSPQGVGTEAFF.